A single TCR beta chain is shown here with its context. What it binds is not known. This specimen comes from a study of cytomegalovirus exposure and HLA in healthy donors. Samples came from healthy bone marrow donors. Study results and limitations: Across all donors, roughly uniform sequencing depth was an assumption of the presence/absence analyses. According to the study, around 180 TCR beta chains were cytomegalovirus-associated. Specificity of a few CMV-associated chains for CMV antigens was verified in vitro.

Use of 60 Vbeta and 13 Jbeta primers characterized the PCR. Produced via immunoSEQ multiplex PCR; TCRdb's table is partial and in-frame only. The sample includes 150,000 to 250,000 clones. This CDR3 is 14 amino acids long. Germline CDR1 SNHLY, CDR2 FYNNEI. The V end lost 8 bases, the J end lost 4 bases, and 17 bases lay between the germline ends. J is TRBJ1-1 and V is TRBV2; a weak D match, TRBD1 (5 bases). The TCR was taken from a boy between 10 and 17 years old in good health and CMV-seronegative. The source material was PBMCs. The CDR3 nucleotides read TGTGCCAGCTTGGAGGAGGGGCTTGGCACTGAAGCTTTCTTT. Translated: CASLEEGLGTEAFF.